This TCR beta chain was found in a study of OX40 agonist ivuxolimab in advanced cancers. Study summary: Patients got intravenous ivuxolimab at 0.01 to 10 mg/kg every 2 weeks. Notes on the study in general: CD4+ and CD8+ blood T cells expanded clonally by week 6 at 0.1 to 3.0 mg/kg.

Assay used: immunoSEQ multiplex PCR; TCRdb lists only in-frame clones, some missing. The table includes 50,000 to 75,000 clones, about 86% detected once. The germline CDR1 and CDR2 sequences are MNHNS and SASEGT. The CDR3 covers 13 residues. The germline V and J ends were trimmed by 6 bases and 1 base, with 8 bases remaining between them. A remark on this clone: Its specificity is not known.

The chain recombines TRBV6-1 with TRBJ2-3; D unresolved. This material consisted of CD4+ or CD8+ T cells sorted from blood, taken in a trial of the OX40 agonist ivuxolimab. The receptor's source is an adult with an advanced solid tumor such as melanoma, head and neck, liver or kidney cancer. CDR3 residues: CASRGEGTDTQYF. The CDR3 region has the DNA TGTGCCAGCAGGGGCGAGGGCACAGATACGCAGTATTTT.